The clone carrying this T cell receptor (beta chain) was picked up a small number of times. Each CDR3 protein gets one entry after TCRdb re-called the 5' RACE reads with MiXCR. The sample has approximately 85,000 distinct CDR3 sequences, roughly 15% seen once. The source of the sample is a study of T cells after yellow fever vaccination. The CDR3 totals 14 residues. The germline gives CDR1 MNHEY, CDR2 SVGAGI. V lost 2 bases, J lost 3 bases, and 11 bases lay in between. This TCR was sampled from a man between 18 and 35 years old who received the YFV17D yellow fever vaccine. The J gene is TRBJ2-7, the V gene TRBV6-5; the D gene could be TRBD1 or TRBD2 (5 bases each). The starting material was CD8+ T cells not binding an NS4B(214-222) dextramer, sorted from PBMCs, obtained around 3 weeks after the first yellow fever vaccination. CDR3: CASSYRGGDYEQYF. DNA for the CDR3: TGTGCCAGCAGTTACCGGGGCGGAGACTACGAGCAGTACTTC.